These T cell receptor beta chains were read from a single sample in a study of Ad26.COV2.S vaccination and SARS-CoV-2 variants. Sequenced by immunoSEQ multiplex PCR; TCRdb stores in-frame clones only, minus some. The sample has around 300,000 clones; roughly 90% are singletons. The source material was peripheral blood, sampled in a trial of Ad26.COV2.S vaccine versus placebo. These receptors were obtained from a person aged 18-60 years who received the Ad26.COV2.S COVID-19 vaccine or a placebo. CDR3s include the opening cysteine and the closing phenylalanine or tryptophan. D genes are given only for firm matches. Clone size is shown for a subset of rows, as once, few, many or a class of expanded clone.

clone size | J gene | D gene | V gene | CDR3 length | CDR3 protein | CDR3 DNA
few | TRBJ1-2 | TRBD1 | TRBV29-1 | 11 | CTTGGNYGYTF | TGCACCACAGGGGGTAACTATGGCTACACCTTC
. | TRBJ1-6 | . | TRBV20-1 | 13 | CSASGTINSPLHF | TGCAGTGCTAGTGGGACCATTAATTCACCCCTCCACTTT
once | TRBJ2-3 | . | TRBV7-2 | 11 | CASSLRDTQYF | TGTGCCAGCAGCCTTAGAGATACGCAGTATTTT
. | TRBJ1-6 | TRBD1 | TRBV19 | 14 | CASSMGQANSPLHF | TGTGCCAGTAGTATGGGACAGGCGAATTCACCCCTCCACTTT
. | TRBJ2-1 | . | TRBV2 | 12 | CASNSLYNEQFF | TGTGCCAGCAACTCGCTCTACAATGAGCAGTTCTTC
few | TRBJ2-5 | TRBD2 | TRBV19 | 14 | CASKILAESETQYF | TGTGCCAGTAAGATACTAGCGGAGTCAGAGACCCAGTACTTC
. | TRBJ1-1 | . | TRBV7-6 | 14 | CASSLAPGGTEAFF | TGTGCCAGCAGCTTAGCTCCCGGGGGCACTGAAGCTTTCTTT
. | TRBJ2-5 | TRBD1 | TRBV5-6 | 15 | CASSAGTGVVETQYF | TGTGCCAGCAGCGCCGGGACAGGGGTCGTCGAGACCCAGTACTTC
. | TRBJ2-3 | TRBD1 | TRBV14 | 16 | CASSQEGQGFTNTQYF | TGTGCCAGCAGCCAAGAAGGACAGGGGTTCACAAATACGCAGTATTTT
. | TRBJ2-2 | TRBD1 | TRBV28 | 14 | CASSPTGAAGELFF | TGTGCCAGCAGCCCGACAGGGGCGGCCGGGGAGCTGTTTTTT
once | TRBJ1-2 | TRBD1 | TRBV6-5 | 14 | CANWDSLANYGYTF | TGTGCCAACTGGGACAGCCTCGCTAACTATGGCTACACCTTC
. | TRBJ1-5 | . | TRBV11-3 | 19 | CASSLSGTRGPLFNQPQHF | TGTGCCAGCAGCTTATCGGGTACCAGGGGCCCCCTCTTCAATCAGCCCCAGCATTTT
. | TRBJ1-2 | TRBD1 | TRBV5-6 | 13 | CASSLQGAGGYTF | TGTGCCAGCAGCCTACAGGGGGCTGGTGGCTACACCTTC
. | TRBJ2-7 | TRBD1 | TRBV28 | 12 | CASRSQGVAQYF | TGTGCCAGCAGATCACAGGGGGTAGCGCAGTACTTC
. | TRBJ1-1 | . | TRBV30 | 12 | CAWSFLNTEAFF | TGTGCCTGGAGTTTTTTGAACACTGAAGCTTTCTTT
. | TRBJ1-4 | . | TRBV7-9 | 14 | CASSLTAGNEKLFF | TGTGCCAGCAGCCTTACAGCGGGTAATGAAAAACTGTTTTTT
. | TRBJ2-7 | TRBD1 | TRBV29-1 | 13 | CSVVGTEDYEQYF | TGCAGCGTTGTCGGGACAGAGGACTACGAGCAGTACTTC
. | TRBJ2-5 | . | TRBV29-1 | 12 | CSVEFNVEAQYF | TGCAGCGTTGAGTTTAACGTGGAGGCCCAGTACTTC
. | TRBJ1-1 | . | TRBV5-1 | 13 | CASSRDTNTEAFF | TGCGCCAGCAGTCGGGACACAAACACTGAAGCTTTCTTT
. | TRBJ2-7 | . | TRBV5-1 | 14 | CASSFRGGSYEQYF | TGCGCCAGCAGCTTCCGAGGAGGTTCCTACGAGCAGTACTTC
. | TRBJ1-1 | . | TRBV5-1 | 13 | CATREDRGGEAFF | TGCGCCACCCGGGAAGACAGAGGGGGTGAAGCTTTCTTT
. | TRBJ2-7 | TRBD1 | TRBV6-2/TRBV6-3 | 14 | CASSTGDRVYEQYF | TGTGCCAGCAGTACGGGGGACAGGGTCTACGAGCAGTACTTC
once | TRBJ1-2 | . | TRBV9 | 13 | CASSVDQGHGYTF | TGTGCCAGCAGCGTAGATCAGGGACATGGCTACACCTTC
few | TRBJ1-3 | . | TRBV3-1/TRBV3-2 | 17 | CASSPRDVGLSGNTIYF | TGTGCCAGCAGCCCCCGGGACGTCGGTCTATCGGGAAACACCATATATTTT
. | TRBJ1-4 | . | TRBV6-6 | 13 | CASSYSIGEKLFF | TGTGCCAGCAGTTACTCGATAGGAGAAAAACTGTTTTTT
. | TRBJ1-1 | . | TRBV5-3 | 8 | CARSLGPF | TGTGCCAGAAGCTTGGGGCCCTTT
. | TRBJ1-4 | . | TRBV28 | 14 | CASSLYRDNEKLFF | TGTGCCAGCAGTTTGTACAGGGACAATGAAAAACTGTTTTTT
. | TRBJ2-2 | . | TRBV5-1 | 15 | CASSFIQGSSGELFF | TGCGCCAGCAGCTTTATACAGGGTAGTTCCGGGGAGCTGTTTTTT
few | TRBJ1-1 | . | TRBV7-2 | 15 | CASSSQGLGGTEAFF | TGTGCCAGCAGCTCACAGGGCTTAGGGGGCACTGAAGCTTTCTTT
. | TRBJ2-3 | . | TRBV5-1 | 14 | CASSLEGQLDTQYF | TGCGCCAGCAGCTTGGAGGGCCAGCTAGATACGCAGTATTTT
. | TRBJ1-3 | . | TRBV30 | 15 | CAWSVRGLAGNTIYF | TGTGCCTGGAGTGTACGTGGACTGGCGGGAAACACCATATATTTT
few | TRBJ1-1 | . | TRBV7-8 | 16 | CASSHGVLQEGTEAFF | TGTGCCAGCAGTCACGGAGTACTGCAAGAGGGAACTGAAGCTTTCTTT
. | TRBJ2-5 | TRBD1 | TRBV5-1 | 16 | CASSLSTGSLEETQYF | TGCGCCAGCAGCTTGTCGACAGGGAGCCTCGAAGAGACCCAGTACTTC
. | TRBJ2-6 | . | TRBV5-1 | 18 | CASSGRADSDSGANVLTF | TGCGCCAGCAGCGGGCGGGCGGACTCTGACTCTGGGGCCAACGTCCTGACTTTC
. | TRBJ2-1 | . | TRBV20-1 | 11 | CSARREFEQFF | TGCAGTGCTAGACGAGAGTTTGAGCAGTTCTTC
. | TRBJ1-5 | . | TRBV28 | 12 | CASRSGGQPQHF | TGTGCCAGCAGAAGCGGGGGACAGCCCCAGCATTTT
. | TRBJ2-5 | . | TRBV2 | 12 | CASGGGRETQYF | TGTGCCAGCGGGGGGGGCAGGGAGACCCAGTACTTC
. | TRBJ1-6 | . | TRBV13 | 18 | CASKLRTQSGQGNSPLHF | TGTGCCAGCAAGTTGAGAACCCAGAGTGGGCAGGGTAATTCACCCCTCCACTTT
. | TRBJ2-3 | TRBD1 | TRBV4-3 | 17 | CASSQGRTGGLGYTQYF | TGCGCCAGCAGCCAAGGTCGGACAGGGGGCTTGGGATATACGCAGTATTTT
. | TRBJ1-5 | . | TRBV9 | 14 | CASSAGGDNQPQHF | TGTGCCAGCAGCGCAGGAGGGGACAATCAGCCCCAGCATTTT
. | TRBJ2-3 | TRBD1 | TRBV12-3/TRBV12-4 | 13 | CASSNRGIDTQYF | TGTGCCAGCAGTAACAGGGGGATAGATACGCAGTATTTT
. | TRBJ1-2 | . | TRBV10-3 | 15 | CAISESTGANYGYTF | TGTGCCATCAGTGAGTCGACAGGAGCTAACTATGGCTACACCTTC
. | TRBJ1-4 | . | TRBV6-5 | 15 | CASRKGVATNEKLFF | TGTGCCAGCAGAAAAGGGGTGGCAACTAATGAAAAACTGTTTTTT
. | TRBJ2-7 | TRBD2 | TRBV6-6 | 15 | CASRGTSGDSYEQYF | TGTGCCAGCAGGGGGACTAGCGGGGACTCCTACGAGCAGTACTTC
. | TRBJ1-2 | TRBD1 | TRBV19 | 15 | CASRGDRENSFGYTF | TGTGCCAGTAGGGGAGACAGGGAAAACTCCTTTGGCTACACCTTC
once | TRBJ1-1 | . | TRBV21-1 | 14 | CASSKAQRGTEAFF | TGTGCCAGCAGCAAAGCGCAGCGCGGCACTGAAGCTTTCTTT
once | TRBJ2-7 | . | TRBV5-1 | 14 | CASSLTGTLYEQYF | TGCGCCAGCAGCTTGACCGGGACCCTCTACGAGCAGTACTTC
. | TRBJ1-1 | TRBD1 | TRBV30 | 15 | CAWSGEGGANTEAFF | TGTGCCTGGAGCGGTGAAGGGGGCGCAAACACTGAAGCTTTCTTT
. | TRBJ1-6 | TRBD1 | TRBV7-2 | 15 | CASSPGQEFNSPLHF | TGTGCCAGCAGCCCGGGACAGGAATTTAATTCACCCCTCCACTTT
. | TRBJ2-1 | . | TRBV7-9 | 15 | CASSLRGQQFNEQFF | TGTGCCAGCAGCCTCCGGGGACAACAGTTCAATGAGCAGTTCTTC
once | TRBJ1-1 | . | TRBV27 | 15 | CASSLSRGPNTEAFF | TGTGCCAGCAGTTTATCGCGGGGCCCGAACACTGAAGCTTTCTTT
. | TRBJ2-2 | TRBD1 | TRBV29-1 | 15 | CSVELGQSNTGELFF | TGCAGCGTTGAATTGGGACAGTCGAACACCGGGGAGCTGTTTTTT
. | TRBJ1-1 | . | TRBV7-9 | 12 | CASSLGAREAFF | TGTGCCAGCAGCTTGGGGGCTCGGGAAGCTTTCTTT